The 14 T cell receptor beta chains listed next were all sequenced from one sample in a study of metastatic and nonmetastatic thyroid tumors. Thyroid surgery was performed in patients who had received no treatment beforehand. TCRdb re-analyzed the PCR reads using MiXCR. Among approximately 15,000 clones listed, roughly 24% were seen once. Sequences were obtained from tumor tissue. The receptors here all came from a female donor with papillary thyroid cancer or a benign thyroid nodule (not recorded which). Some clones in this sample may be carry-over from other donors' samples.

There are many counts of this clone. The chain uses TRBV7-2 and TRBJ1-3; no reliable D call. The germline V and J ends were trimmed by 1 base and 0 bases, with 7 bases remaining between them. The CDR3 runs to 15 residues. Germline CDR1 reads SGHTA; CDR2 reads FQGNSA. The CDR3 reads CASSLEVYSGNTIYF. CDR3 DNA: TGTGCCAGCAGCTTAGAGGTCTACTCTGGAAACACCATATATTTT.

This clone was picked up a small number of times. This chain joins TRBV5-1 and TRBJ2-7, with 9 bases aligning to TRBD1. The CDR3 covers 14 residues. The germline gives CDR1 SGHRS, CDR2 YFSETQ. V lost 7 bases and J lost 3; bases outside the gene matches: 8. CDR3 DNA sequence: TGCGCCAGCGCCCGGGGGGACAGGGTCTACGAGCAGTACTTC. It codes for CASARGDRVYEQYF.

This clone was seen a handful of times. The chain has TRBV27 and TRBJ2-6; D remains ambiguous. Germline V gene sequence: CDR1 MNHEY, CDR2 SMNVEV (reference sequence). The CDR3 spans 13 residues. V lost 3 bases and J lost 4, with 4 bases in between. CDR3: CASSFFGANVLTF. DNA of the CDR3: TGTGCCAGCAGTTTTTTCGGGGCCAACGTCCTGACTTTC.

This chain links TRBV12-3 or TRBV12-4 with TRBJ2-6; D is unresolved. Between the trimmed V and J ends, which lost 2 bases and 2 bases, there was a span of 7 bases. The CDR3 consists of 15 residues. Here the CDR3 reads CASSLWIPGANVLTF. CDR3 nucleotides: TGTGCCAGCAGTTTATGGATACCTGGGGCCAACGTCCTGACTTTC.

This clone has just a few counts. The chain links TRBV12-5 to TRBJ2-7; 7 bases map to TRBD1. The CDR3 is made up of 14 amino acids. V lost 6 bases to trimming and J lost 3 bases; unmatched junction nucleotides: 8. Germline V gives CDR1 LGHNT, CDR2 FRNRAP. CDR3 coding DNA: TGTGCTAGTGGACAGGGACAGCTCCTCTACGAGCAGTACTTC. It translates to CASGQGQLLYEQYF.

This clone was recorded at least ten times. This chain links TRBV7-2 with TRBJ1-1; D is unclear. The V end was cut by 2 bases, the J end by 2 bases, with 6 bases between. The CDR3 contains 13 residues. Germline CDR1 and CDR2: SGHTA and FQGNSA. In DNA form, the CDR3 reads TGTGCCAGCAGCTTAAATTTTAACACTGAAGCTTTCTTT. This encodes CASSLNFNTEAFF.

Of note for this clone: The sample holds other DNA sequences that translate to the same CDR3. The chain uses TRBV20-1 and TRBJ2-1, with 8 bases aligning to TRBD2. Germline values: CDR1 DFQATT, CDR2 SNEGSKA (reference sequence). The ends lost 3 bases at V and 7 bases at J; junction bases unmatched: 2. The CDR3 is 12 amino acids. The CDR3 bases are TGCAGTGCTAGGGGCGGGGGGAATGAGCAGTTCTTC. Protein product: CSARGGGNEQFF.

In its sample, this clone was seen many times. This sequence joins TRBV12-3 or TRBV12-4 and TRBJ1-5; tentative D call: TRBD1 (5 bases). The CDR3 runs to 13 residues. The V end was cut by 2 bases, the J end by 6 bases, with 8 bases between. The chain's CDR3 is CASSLRQGQPQHF. CDR3 DNA: TGTGCCAGCAGTTTAAGGCAGGGTCAGCCCCAGCATTTT.

Concerning this clone: Lacking the conserved final phenylalanine or tryptophan, this CDR3 likely reflects a read error. The limits of the CDR3 on the DNA are not certain, so only TCRdb's listed CDR3 is given. This sequence joins TRBV14 and TRBJ1-2; TRBD1, the table's D call, lacks a check against the DNA. Germline V gene lookup returns CDR1 SGHDN and CDR2 FVKESK. The CDR3 adds up to 9 amino acids, both ends counted. This CDR3 is CASSHATRQ.

With respect to this clone: The conserved closing phenylalanine or tryptophan is absent in this CDR3, likely reflecting a read error. Because the CDR3's place on the DNA is in doubt, the DNA is left out and the CDR3 is given as listed by TCRdb. The V call is TRBV12-3 or TRBV12-4, the J call TRBJ2-5; the table assigns TRBD1, which was not confirmed against the DNA. The CDR3 comprises 14 residues, both ends counted. The CDR3: CASSTSTAQETQYL.

At least ten counts were recorded for this clone. The gene calls are TRBV25-1 and TRBJ2-5, with D perhaps TRBD2 (6 bases). There are 13 residues in the CDR3. Trimming took 5 bases from V and 2 from J, leaving 9 bases between them. CDR1 MGHDK and CDR2 SYGVNS come from the germline V gene. CDR3 DNA: TGTGCCAGCAGTCGGGGGAGTCAAGAGACCCAGTACTTC. Translating it yields CASSRGSQETQYF.

The chain couples TRBV12-3 or TRBV12-4 to TRBJ2-1; possibly TRBD1 or TRBD2 for D (5 bases each). This CDR3 region has 18 residues. Trimming stripped 7 bases from V and 2 bases from J, with 24 bases between. The CDR3 coding sequence is TGTGCCAGCACCCCTCTTGGCCCCGGGACCCCTGCCTACAATGAGCAGTTCTTC. Protein product: CASTPLGPGTPAYNEQFF.

This clone was counted between two and nine times. At one boundary the junction diverges from the germline segment, which might be a read error. Other DNA sequences in the same sample also yield this CDR3. V and J are TRBV28 and TRBJ1-1; D is unresolved. CDR3 length equals 18 residues. Germline CDR1 reads MDHEN; CDR2 reads SYDVKM. CDR3 protein: CASSFPAGGRAGGTEAFF. The CDR3 DNA sequence: TGCGCCAGCAGTTTCCCCGCAGGTGGCCGTGCTGGTGGCACTGAAGCTTTCTTT.

The V call is TRBV5-4, the J call TRBJ2-3; 7 positions match TRBD2. V lost 0 bases, J lost 11 bases, and 15 bases stayed unmatched. CDR3 length equals 16 residues. Germline-derived CDR1 and CDR2 are SGHNT and YYREEE (reference sequence). CDR3 nucleotides: TGTGCCAGCAGCTTGGGAGGGACGGGGGGAAAGAATAAGCAGTATTTT. It specifies CASSLGGTGGKNKQYF.